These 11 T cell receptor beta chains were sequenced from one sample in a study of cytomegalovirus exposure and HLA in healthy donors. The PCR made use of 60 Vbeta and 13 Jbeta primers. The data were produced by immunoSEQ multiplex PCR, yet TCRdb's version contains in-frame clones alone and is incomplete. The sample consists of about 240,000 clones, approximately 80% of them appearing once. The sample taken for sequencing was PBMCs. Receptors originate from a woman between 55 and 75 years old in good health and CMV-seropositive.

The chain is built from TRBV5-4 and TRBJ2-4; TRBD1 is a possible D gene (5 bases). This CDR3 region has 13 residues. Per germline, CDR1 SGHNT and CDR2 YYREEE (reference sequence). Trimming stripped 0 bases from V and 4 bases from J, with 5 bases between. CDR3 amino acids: CASSLGQKNIQYF. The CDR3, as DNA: TGTGCCAGCAGCTTGGGACAGAAAAACATTCAGTACTTC.

The CDR3 DNA reads as TGTGCCAGCAGCTTGGCGGGGACAGGGTTTGGCTACACCTTC. Translation: CASSLAGTGFGYTF. The chain recombines TRBV5-5 with TRBJ1-2; 9 bases are a match to TRBD1. The CDR3 loop spans 14 amino acids. Germline values: CDR1 SGHKS, CDR2 YYEKEE (reference sequence). Trimming cost V 0 bases and J 7 bases; bases outside gene matches: 4.

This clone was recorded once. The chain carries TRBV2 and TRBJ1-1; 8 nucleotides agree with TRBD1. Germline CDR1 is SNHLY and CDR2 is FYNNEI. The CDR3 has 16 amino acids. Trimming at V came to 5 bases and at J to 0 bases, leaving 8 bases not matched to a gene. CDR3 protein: CASSPGDRTMNTEAFF. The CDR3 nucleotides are TGTGCCAGCAGTCCGGGGGACAGGACCATGAACACTGAAGCTTTCTTT. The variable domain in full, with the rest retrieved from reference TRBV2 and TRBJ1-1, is EPEVTQTPSHQVTQMGQEVILRCVPISNHLYFYWYRQILGQKVEFLVSFYNNEISEKSEIFDDQFSVERPDGSNFTLKIRSTKLEDSAMYFCASSPGDRTMNTEAFFGQGTRLTVV.

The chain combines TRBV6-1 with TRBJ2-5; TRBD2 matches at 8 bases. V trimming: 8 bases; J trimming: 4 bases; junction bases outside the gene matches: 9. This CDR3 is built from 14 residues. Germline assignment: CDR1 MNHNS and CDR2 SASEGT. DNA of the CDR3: TGTGCCAGCGCATCCGGGAGGGCCACAGAGACCCAGTACTTC. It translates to CASASGRATETQYF.

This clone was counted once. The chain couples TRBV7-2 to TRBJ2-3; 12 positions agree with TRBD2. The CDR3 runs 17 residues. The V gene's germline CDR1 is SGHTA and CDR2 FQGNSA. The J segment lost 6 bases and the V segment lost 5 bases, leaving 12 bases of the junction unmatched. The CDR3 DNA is TGTGCCAGCAGCCCCTCGCCTAGCGGGAGGGGAAAGGATACGCAGTATTTT. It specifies CASSPSPSGRGKDTQYF.

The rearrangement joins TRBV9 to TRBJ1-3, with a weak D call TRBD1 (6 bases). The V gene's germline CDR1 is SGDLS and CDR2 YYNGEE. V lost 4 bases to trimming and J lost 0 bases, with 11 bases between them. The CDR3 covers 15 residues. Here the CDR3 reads CASSLTGFSGNTIYF. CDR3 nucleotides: TGTGCCAGCAGCTTGACAGGTTTCTCTGGAAACACCATATATTTT.

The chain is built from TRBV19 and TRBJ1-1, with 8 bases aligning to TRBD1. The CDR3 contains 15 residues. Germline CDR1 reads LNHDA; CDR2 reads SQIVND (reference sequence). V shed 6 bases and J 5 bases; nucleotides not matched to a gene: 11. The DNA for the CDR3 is TGTGCCAGTAGATCAGGGGGCGCGGGGGTTACTGAAGCTTTCTTT. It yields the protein CASRSGGAGVTEAFF.

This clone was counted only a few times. The CDR3 loop is CACGDRSYNEQFF. The CDR3 region has the DNA TGTGCCTGCGGGGACAGGTCCTACAATGAGCAGTTCTTC. The chain is built from TRBV19 and TRBJ2-1, with 8 bases identical to TRBD1. CDR1 and CDR2 (germline): LNHDA, SQIVND (reference sequence). The CDR3 loop spans 13 amino acids. Germline trimming cut 11 bases from V and 1 base from J; bases unmatched to any gene: 4.

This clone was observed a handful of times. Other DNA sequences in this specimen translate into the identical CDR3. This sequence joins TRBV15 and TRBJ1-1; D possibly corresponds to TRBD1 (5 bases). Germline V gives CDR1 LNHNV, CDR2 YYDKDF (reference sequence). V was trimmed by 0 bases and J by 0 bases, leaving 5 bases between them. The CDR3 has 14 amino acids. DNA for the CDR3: TGTGCCACCAGCAGAGACAGGGTGAACACTGAAGCTTTCTTT. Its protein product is CATSRDRVNTEAFF.

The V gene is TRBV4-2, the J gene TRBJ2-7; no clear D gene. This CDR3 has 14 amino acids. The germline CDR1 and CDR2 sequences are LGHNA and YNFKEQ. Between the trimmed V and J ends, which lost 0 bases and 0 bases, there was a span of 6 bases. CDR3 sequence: CASSQDRISYEQYF. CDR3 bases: TGTGCCAGCAGCCAAGACAGGATCTCCTACGAGCAGTACTTC.

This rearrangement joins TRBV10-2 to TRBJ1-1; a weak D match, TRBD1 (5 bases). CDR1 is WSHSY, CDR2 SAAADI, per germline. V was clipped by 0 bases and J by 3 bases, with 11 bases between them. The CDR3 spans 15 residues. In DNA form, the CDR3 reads TGCGCCAGCAGTGAGTCGACGGGGGTCGACACTGAAGCTTTCTTT. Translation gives CASSESTGVDTEAFF.